Below are 14 T cell receptor beta chains sequenced from a single sample in a study of regulatory T cells in long-lasting Graves disease. The time point: newly diagnosed GD, antithyroid drugs for less than 3 months. Construction of the TCR library relied on RNA isolated from PBMCs. Assembly of TCR beta libraries relied on iRepertoire HTBI primers together with Arm-PCR of CDR3 regions. TCRdb processed the multiplex PCR reads anew with MiXCR; each CDR3 protein has one entry. The data contain approximately 400,000 distinct CDR3 sequences, about 15% of them singletons. These sequences were also reported in another study, on T cells in Graves' hyperthyroidism and ophthalmopathy.

The sequenced sample was peripheral blood mononuclear cells (PBMCs), obtained at new diagnosis, from a patient treated with antithyroid drugs. The receptors originated from a woman aged 25 to 39 with Graves disease.

This clonotype was recorded a few times. The CDR3 is CSANDYGGTEAFF. Written as DNA, the CDR3 is TGCAGTGCCAATGACTACGGAGGCACTGAAGCTTTCTTT. This chain uses TRBV20-1 with TRBJ1-1, with D unclear. Germline CDR1 and CDR2: DFQATT and SNEGSKA (reference sequence). Trimming took off 6 bases at V and 4 bases at J, with 15 bases between the two ends. The CDR3 sequence is 13 residues long.

A word on this clonotype: A much larger clone sits a single nucleotide away, making a read error possible. This chain connects TRBV27 to TRBJ2-7; the match to TRBD1 covers 9 bases. With V trimmed by 8 bases and J by 0 bases, 17 bases remained unmatched. The CDR3 contains 18 residues. CDR1 MNHEY and CDR2 SMNVEV come from the germline V gene (reference sequence). The CDR3 sequence: CASPPSWDRVNISYEQYF. CDR3 in DNA: TGTGCCAGCCCACCTTCATGGGACAGGGTAAATATCTCCTACGAGCAGTACTTC.

The chain links TRBV12-3 or TRBV12-4 to TRBJ1-2; D is undetermined. V was clipped by 2 bases and J by 6 bases, with 13 bases between them. The CDR3 is made up of 14 amino acids. The CDR3 sequence is CASSLWEPHNGYTF. The CDR3 bases are TGTGCCAGCAGTTTATGGGAACCCCATAATGGCTACACCTTC.

In its sample, this clonotype was seen many times. The V and J genes are TRBV4-1 and TRBJ2-1; tentatively, D is TRBD2 (5 bases). V gave up 4 bases and J gave up 7 bases, with 23 bases separating them. The CDR3 consists of 17 residues. The germline V gene encodes CDR1 MGHRA and CDR2 YSYEKL. CDR3 sequence: CASSPLGDSVFINEQFF. The CDR3 nucleotides read TGCGCCAGCAGCCCCCTGGGCGATAGCGTCTTCATAAATGAGCAGTTCTTC.

This clonotype was seen only a few times. The chain recombines TRBV7-3 with TRBJ2-3; 8 positions agree with TRBD2. V shed 6 bases and J 6 bases; nucleotides not matched to a gene: 8. There are 14 residues in the CDR3. Germline CDR1 is SGHTA and CDR2 is FQGTGA. The DNA of the CDR3 is TGTGCCAGCAGGACCGGGACTAGGACGGATACGCAGTATTTT. Translating it yields CASRTGTRTDTQYF.

V usage is TRBV7-2 and J usage is TRBJ2-3, with 10 bases aligning to TRBD2. This CDR3 is 13 amino acids long. Trimming cost V 4 bases and J 12 bases; bases outside gene matches: 7. CDR1 SGHTA and CDR2 FQGNSA come from the germline V gene. CDR3 bases: TGTGCCAGCAGCTCGGCCACTAGCGGGGCCCAGTATTTT. Its protein product is CASSSATSGAQYF.

This clonotype turned up a few times. One end of the junction does not line up with germline, which may come from a read error. V and J are TRBV6-2 or TRBV6-3 and TRBJ1-2; D remains unclear. The germline CDR1 and CDR2 sequences are MNHEY and SVGEGT. This CDR3 comprises 9 residues. The chain's CDR3 is CASSYSMGF. CDR3 nucleotides: TGTGCCAGCAGTTACTCGATGGGCTTC.

The J gene is TRBJ2-7, the V gene TRBV19; 12 nucleotides align to TRBD2. The CDR3 consists of 17 residues. V lost 5 bases and J lost 0; bases outside the gene matches: 8. The germline CDR1 and CDR2 sequences are LNHDA and SQIVND (reference sequence). The CDR3 sequence is CASSPVGLAGTSYEQYF. DNA of the CDR3: TGTGCCAGTAGTCCCGTGGGACTAGCGGGTACCTCCTACGAGCAGTACTTC.

This clonotype was recorded many times. Sequence at one end of the junction differs from germline and may be a read error. The V call is TRBV20-1, the J call TRBJ2-1; D may match TRBD1 or TRBD2 (5 bases each). The CDR3 runs to 15 residues. Per the germline V gene, CDR1 is DFQATT and CDR2 is SNEGSKA (reference sequence). The CDR3 loop is CSVRGAAMKDNEQFF. CDR3 DNA: TGCAGTGTTAGAGGGGCGGCAATGAAGGACAATGAGCAGTTCTTC.

The chain links TRBV7-3 to TRBJ2-3; no clear D. V was cut by 4 bases and J by 1 base, with 15 bases left in between. Germline V CDR1 and CDR2: SGHTA, FQGTGA. The CDR3 has 16 amino acids. The DNA for the CDR3 is TGTGCCAGCAGCTCACAACCGTCCAGCGGCACAGATACGCAGTATTTT. Translating it yields CASSSQPSSGTDTQYF.

This clonotype was seen repeatedly, ten times or more. The chain is built from TRBV30 and TRBJ1-1; D gene uncertain. Looked up from germline, CDR1 is GTSNPN and CDR2 is SVGIG (reference sequence). The CDR3 spans 12 residues. Trimming took 7 bases from V and 6 from J, leaving 15 bases between them. The CDR3 region has the DNA TGTGCCTTAATGCCCCGGGTCCCTGAAGCTTTCTTT. It translates to CALMPRVPEAFF.

This clonotype has ten or more counts. The rearrangement uses TRBV27 and TRBJ2-3; D may match TRBD1 or TRBD2 (5 bases each). There are 15 residues in the CDR3. The V gene's germline CDR1 is MNHEY and CDR2 SMNVEV (reference sequence). The V and J ends lost 3 bases and 1 base respectively, with 11 bases between them. This chain's CDR3 is CASSLGVSGTDTQYF. In nucleotides, the CDR3 is TGTGCCAGCAGTTTGGGGGTATCCGGCACAGATACGCAGTATTTT.

This clonotype was picked up many times. The chain carries TRBV18 and TRBJ1-5; D remains ambiguous. Trimming took 5 bases from V and 5 from J, leaving 10 bases between them. The germline gives CDR1 KGHSH, CDR2 LQKENI. The CDR3 has 13 amino acids. The CDR3 loop is CASSGSVYQPQHF. The CDR3 DNA reads as TGTGCCAGCTCAGGCTCCGTGTATCAGCCCCAGCATTTT.

Note on this clonotype: It may be a read error: a sequence one base away is much more abundant. This chain joins TRBV13 and TRBJ2-5, with 7 bases that match TRBD2. CDR1 is PRHDT and CDR2 is FYEKMQ in the germline V gene (reference sequence). The CDR3 is made up of 17 amino acids. The trim removed 1 base at V and 4 bases at J, leaving 12 bases unmatched. The CDR3 DNA reads TGTGCCAGCAGCTTAGCCCTATCGGGAGGCGCGGGAGAGACCCAGTACTTC. Translated: CASSLALSGGAGETQYF.